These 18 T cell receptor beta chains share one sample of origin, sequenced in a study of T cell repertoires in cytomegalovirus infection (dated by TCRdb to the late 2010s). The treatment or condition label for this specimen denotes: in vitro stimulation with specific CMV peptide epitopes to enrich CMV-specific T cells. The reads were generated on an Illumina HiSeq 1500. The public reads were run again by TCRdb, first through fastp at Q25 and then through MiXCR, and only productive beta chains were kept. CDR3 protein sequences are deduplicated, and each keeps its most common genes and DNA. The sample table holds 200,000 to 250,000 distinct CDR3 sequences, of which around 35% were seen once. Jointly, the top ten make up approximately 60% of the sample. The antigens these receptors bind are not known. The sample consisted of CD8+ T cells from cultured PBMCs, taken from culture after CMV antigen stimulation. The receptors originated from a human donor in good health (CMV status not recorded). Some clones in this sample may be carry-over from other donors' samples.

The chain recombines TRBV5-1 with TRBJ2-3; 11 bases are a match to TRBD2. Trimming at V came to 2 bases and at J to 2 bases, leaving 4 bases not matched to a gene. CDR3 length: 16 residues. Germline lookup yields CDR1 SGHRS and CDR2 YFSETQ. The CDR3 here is CASSLTSGGLTDTQYF. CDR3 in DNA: TGCGCCAGCAGCTTAACTAGCGGGGGACTCACAGATACGCAGTATTTT. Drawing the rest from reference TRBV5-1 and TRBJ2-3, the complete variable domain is KAGVTQTPRYLIKTRGQQVTLSCSPISGHRSVSWYQQTPGQGLQFLFEYFSETQRNKGNFPGRFSGRQFSNSRSEMNVSTLELGDSALYLCASSLTSGGLTDTQYFGPGTRLTVL.

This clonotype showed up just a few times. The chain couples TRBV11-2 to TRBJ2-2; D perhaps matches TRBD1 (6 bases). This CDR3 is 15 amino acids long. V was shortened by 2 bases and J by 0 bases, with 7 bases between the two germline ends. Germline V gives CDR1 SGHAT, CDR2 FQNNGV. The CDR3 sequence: CASSLWGPNTGELFF. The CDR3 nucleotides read TGTGCCAGCAGCTTATGGGGGCCGAACACCGGGGAGCTGTTTTTT.

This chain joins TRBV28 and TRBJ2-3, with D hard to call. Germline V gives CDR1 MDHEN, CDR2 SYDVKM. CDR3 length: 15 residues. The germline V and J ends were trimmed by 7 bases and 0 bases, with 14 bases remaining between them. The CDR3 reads CASKGVYGSTDTQYF. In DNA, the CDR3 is TGTGCCAGCAAGGGTGTCTACGGTAGCACAGATACGCAGTATTTT.

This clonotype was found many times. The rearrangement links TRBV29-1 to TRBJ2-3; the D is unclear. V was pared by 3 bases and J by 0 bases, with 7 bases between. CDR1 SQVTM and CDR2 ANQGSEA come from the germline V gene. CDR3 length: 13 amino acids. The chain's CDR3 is CSVDLPSTDTQYF. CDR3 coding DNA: TGCAGCGTTGACCTGCCGAGCACAGATACGCAGTATTTT.

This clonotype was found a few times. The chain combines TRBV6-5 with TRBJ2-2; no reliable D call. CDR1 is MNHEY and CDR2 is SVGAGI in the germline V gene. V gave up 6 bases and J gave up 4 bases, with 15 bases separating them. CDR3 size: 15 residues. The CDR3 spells CASRSTGEPTGELFF. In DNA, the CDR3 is TGTGCCAGCAGAAGTACGGGCGAACCCACCGGGGAGCTGTTTTTT.

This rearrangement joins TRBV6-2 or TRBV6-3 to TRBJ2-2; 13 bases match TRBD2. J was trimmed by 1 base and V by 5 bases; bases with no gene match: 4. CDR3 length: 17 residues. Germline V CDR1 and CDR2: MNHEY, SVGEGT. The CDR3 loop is CASSLLAGGMNTGELFF. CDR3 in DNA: TGTGCCAGCAGTCTACTAGCGGGGGGGATGAACACCGGGGAGCTGTTTTTT.

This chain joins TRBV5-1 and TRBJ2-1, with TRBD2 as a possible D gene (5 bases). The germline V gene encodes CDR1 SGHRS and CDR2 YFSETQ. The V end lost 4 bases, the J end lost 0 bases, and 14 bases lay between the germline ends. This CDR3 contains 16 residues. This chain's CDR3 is CASSDKAASSYNEQFF. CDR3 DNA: TGCGCCAGCAGCGACAAAGCGGCCAGCTCCTACAATGAGCAGTTCTTC.

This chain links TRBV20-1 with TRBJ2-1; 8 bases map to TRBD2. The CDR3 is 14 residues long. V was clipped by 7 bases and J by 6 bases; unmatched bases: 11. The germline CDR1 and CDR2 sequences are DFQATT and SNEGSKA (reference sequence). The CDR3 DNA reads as TGCAGTGGGCTTATGCCGGGGGGGGCCAATGAGCAGTTCTTC. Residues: CSGLMPGGANEQFF.

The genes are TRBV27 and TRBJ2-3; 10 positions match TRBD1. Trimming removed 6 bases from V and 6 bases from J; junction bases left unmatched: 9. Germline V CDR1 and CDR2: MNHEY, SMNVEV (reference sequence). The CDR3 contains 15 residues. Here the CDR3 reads CASRDDRGLVDTQYF. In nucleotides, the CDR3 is TGTGCCAGCAGGGACGACAGGGGGCTAGTGGATACGCAGTATTTT.

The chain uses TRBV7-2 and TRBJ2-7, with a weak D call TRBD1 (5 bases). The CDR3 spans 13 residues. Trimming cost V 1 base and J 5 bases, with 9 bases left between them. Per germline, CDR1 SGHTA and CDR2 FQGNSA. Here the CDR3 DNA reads TGTGCCAGCAGCTTAGGGGGCGTTAACGAGCAGTACTTC. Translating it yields CASSLGGVNEQYF.

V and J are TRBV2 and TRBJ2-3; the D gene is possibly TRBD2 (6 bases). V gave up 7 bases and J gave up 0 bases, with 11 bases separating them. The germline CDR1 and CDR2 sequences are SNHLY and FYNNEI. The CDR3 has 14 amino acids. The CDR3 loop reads CASNSGRSTDTQYF. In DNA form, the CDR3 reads TGTGCCAGCAATAGTGGGAGGAGCACAGATACGCAGTATTTT. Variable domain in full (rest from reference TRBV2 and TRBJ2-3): EPEVTQTPSHQVTQMGQEVILRCVPISNHLYFYWYRQILGQKVEFLVSFYNNEISEKSEIFDDQFSVERPDGSNFTLKIRSTKLEDSAMYFCASNSGRSTDTQYFGPGTRLTVL.

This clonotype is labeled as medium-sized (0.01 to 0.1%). The CDR3 protein is CASSKGLYYEQYF. As DNA, the CDR3 is TGTGCCAGCAGCAAGGGACTCTACTACGAGCAGTACTTC. This chain links TRBV7-2 with TRBJ2-7; maybe TRBD2 (6 bases). Germline V gives CDR1 SGHTA, CDR2 FQGNSA. The V gene lost 5 bases and the J gene lost 3 bases, with 11 bases spanning the gap. The CDR3 totals 13 residues.

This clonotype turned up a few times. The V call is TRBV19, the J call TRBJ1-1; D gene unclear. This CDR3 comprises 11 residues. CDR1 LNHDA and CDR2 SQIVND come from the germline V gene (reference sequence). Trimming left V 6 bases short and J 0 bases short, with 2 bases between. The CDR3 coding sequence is TGTGCCAGTAGGTTGAACACTGAAGCTTTCTTT. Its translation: CASRLNTEAFF.

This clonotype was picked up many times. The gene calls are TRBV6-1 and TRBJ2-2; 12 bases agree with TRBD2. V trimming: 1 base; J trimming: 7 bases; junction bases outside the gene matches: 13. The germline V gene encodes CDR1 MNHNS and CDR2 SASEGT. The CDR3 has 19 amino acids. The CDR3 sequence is CASSEGLGLAGKRGGELFF. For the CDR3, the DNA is TGTGCCAGCAGTGAAGGGTTAGGACTAGCGGGAAAACGAGGCGGGGAGCTGTTTTTT.

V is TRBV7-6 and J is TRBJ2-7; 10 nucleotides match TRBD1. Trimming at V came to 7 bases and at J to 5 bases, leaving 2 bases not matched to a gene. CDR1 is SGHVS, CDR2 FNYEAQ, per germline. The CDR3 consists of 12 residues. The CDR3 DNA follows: TGTGCCAGCAAGACAGGGGGCGACGAGCAGTACTTC. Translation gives CASKTGGDEQYF.

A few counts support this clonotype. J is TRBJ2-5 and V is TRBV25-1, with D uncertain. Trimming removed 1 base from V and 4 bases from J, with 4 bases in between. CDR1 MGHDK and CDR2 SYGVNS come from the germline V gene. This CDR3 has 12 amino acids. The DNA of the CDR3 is TGTGCCAGCAGTGAATCTCGAGAGACCCAGTACTTC. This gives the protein CASSESRETQYF.

The CDR3 spells CASSDGPGTSYEQYF. The CDR3 DNA is TGTGCCAGCAGTGATGGTCCAGGGACATCCTACGAGCAGTACTTC. The chain is built from TRBV25-1 and TRBJ2-7; D is perhaps TRBD1 (6 bases). The CDR3 is 15 residues long. Germline-derived CDR1 and CDR2 are MGHDK and SYGVNS. V was shortened by 3 bases and J by 1 base, with 13 bases between the two germline ends.

CDR3 sequence: CASKVALSYNEQFF. DNA for the CDR3: TGTGCCAGTAAGGTAGCGCTTTCCTACAATGAGCAGTTCTTC. The genes are TRBV19 and TRBJ2-1, with a tentative D call TRBD2 (5 bases). Deletions cut 7 bases from V and 1 base from J, with 11 bases between. In germline, CDR1 is LNHDA, CDR2 SQIVND (reference sequence). CDR3 length: 14 amino acids.